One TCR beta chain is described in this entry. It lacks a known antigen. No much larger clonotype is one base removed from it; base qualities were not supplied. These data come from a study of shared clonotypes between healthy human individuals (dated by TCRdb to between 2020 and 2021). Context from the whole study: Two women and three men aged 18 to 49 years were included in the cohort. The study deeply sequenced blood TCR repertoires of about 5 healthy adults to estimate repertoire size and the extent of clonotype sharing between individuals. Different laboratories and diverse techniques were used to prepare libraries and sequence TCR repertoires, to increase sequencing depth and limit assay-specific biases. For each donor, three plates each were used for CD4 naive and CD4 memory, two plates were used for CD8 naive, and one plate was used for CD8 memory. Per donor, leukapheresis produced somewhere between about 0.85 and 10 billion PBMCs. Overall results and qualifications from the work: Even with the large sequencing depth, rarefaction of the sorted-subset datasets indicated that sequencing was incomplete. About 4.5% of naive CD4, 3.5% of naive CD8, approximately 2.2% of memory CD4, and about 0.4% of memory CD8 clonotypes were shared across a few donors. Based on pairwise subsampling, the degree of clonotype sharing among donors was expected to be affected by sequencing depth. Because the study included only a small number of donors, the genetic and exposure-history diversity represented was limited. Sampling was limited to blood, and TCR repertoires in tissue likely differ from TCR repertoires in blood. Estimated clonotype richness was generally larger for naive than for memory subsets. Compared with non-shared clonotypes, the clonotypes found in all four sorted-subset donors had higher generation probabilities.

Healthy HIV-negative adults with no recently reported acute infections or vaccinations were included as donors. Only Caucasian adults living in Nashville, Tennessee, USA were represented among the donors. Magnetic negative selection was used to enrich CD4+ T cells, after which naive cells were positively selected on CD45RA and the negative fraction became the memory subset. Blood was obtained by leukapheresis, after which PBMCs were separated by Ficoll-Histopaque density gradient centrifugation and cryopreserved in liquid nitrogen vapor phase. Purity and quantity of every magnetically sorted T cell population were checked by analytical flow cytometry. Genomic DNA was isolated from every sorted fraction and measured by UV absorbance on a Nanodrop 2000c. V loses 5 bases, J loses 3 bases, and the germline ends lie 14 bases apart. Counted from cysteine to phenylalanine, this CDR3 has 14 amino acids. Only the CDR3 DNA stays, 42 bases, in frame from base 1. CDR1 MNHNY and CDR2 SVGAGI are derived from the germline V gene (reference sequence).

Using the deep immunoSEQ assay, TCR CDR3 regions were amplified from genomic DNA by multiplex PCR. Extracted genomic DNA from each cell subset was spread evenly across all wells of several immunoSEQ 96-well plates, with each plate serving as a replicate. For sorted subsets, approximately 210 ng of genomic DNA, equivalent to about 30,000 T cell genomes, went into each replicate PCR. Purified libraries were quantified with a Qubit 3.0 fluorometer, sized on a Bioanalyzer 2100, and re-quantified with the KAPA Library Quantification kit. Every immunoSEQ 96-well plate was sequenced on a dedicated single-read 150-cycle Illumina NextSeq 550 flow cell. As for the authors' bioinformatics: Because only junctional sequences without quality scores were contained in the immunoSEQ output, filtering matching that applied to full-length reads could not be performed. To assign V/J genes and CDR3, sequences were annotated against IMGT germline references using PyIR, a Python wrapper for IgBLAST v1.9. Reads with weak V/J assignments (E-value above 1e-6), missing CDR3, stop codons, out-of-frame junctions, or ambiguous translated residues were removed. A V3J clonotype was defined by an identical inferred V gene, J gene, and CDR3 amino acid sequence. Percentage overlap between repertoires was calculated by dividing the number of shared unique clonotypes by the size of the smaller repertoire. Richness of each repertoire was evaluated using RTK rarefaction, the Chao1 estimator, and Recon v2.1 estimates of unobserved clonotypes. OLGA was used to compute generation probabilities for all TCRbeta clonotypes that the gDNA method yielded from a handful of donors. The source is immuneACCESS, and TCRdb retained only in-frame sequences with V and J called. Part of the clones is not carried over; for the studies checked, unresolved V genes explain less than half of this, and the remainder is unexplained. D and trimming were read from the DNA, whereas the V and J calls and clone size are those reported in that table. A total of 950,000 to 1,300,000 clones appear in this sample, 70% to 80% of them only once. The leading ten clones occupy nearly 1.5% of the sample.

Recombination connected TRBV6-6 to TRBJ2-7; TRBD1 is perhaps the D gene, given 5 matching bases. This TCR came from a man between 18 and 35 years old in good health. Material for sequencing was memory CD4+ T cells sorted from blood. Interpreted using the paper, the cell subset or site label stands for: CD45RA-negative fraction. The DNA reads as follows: TGTGCCAGCAGTCGGACAATATCGAGCTACGAGCAGTACTTC. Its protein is CASSRTISSYEQYF.